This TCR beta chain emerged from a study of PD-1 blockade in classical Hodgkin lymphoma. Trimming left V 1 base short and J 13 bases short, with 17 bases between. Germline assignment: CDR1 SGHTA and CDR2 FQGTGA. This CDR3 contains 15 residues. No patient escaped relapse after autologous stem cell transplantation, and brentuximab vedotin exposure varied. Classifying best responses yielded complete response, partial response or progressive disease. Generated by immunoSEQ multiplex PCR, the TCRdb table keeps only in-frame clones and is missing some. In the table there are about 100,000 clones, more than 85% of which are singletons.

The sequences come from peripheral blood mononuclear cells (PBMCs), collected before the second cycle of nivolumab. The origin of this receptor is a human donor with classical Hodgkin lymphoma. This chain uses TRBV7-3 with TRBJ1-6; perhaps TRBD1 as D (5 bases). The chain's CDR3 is CASSLNGGKGSPLHF. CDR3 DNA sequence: TGTGCCAGCAGCTTAAATGGGGGAAAGGGATCCCCCCTCCACTTT.